The 23 T cell receptor beta chains presented below share a single source sample, sequenced in a study of blood T cell repertoires in COVID-19. This table comes from immunoSEQ multiplex PCR, and its TCRdb copy is limited to in-frame clones, with some not included. This sample has some 40,000 clones, with approximately 90% found just once. Sample: peripheral blood. These receptors were obtained from a man aged 55 to 70 with acute or convalescent COVID-19.

This clone occurred a few times. This chain links TRBV29-1 with TRBJ1-5; TRBD1 matches at 8 bases. Losses at the gene ends were 0 bases for V and 0 bases for J; bases not matched to a gene: 7. This CDR3 is built from 17 residues. Germline lookup yields CDR1 SQVTM and CDR2 ANQGSEA. For the CDR3, the DNA is TGCAGCGTTGAAGATCAGGACAGGGCAAGTAGCAATCAGCCCCAGCATTTT. It specifies CSVEDQDRASSNQPQHF.

V is TRBV5-1 and J is TRBJ1-5, with D perhaps matching TRBD1 (5 bases). V was pared by 0 bases and J by 5 bases, with 6 bases between. The CDR3 has 13 residues. The germline CDR1 and CDR2 sequences are SGHRS and YFSETQ. The CDR3 sequence is CASSLEGHQPQHF. CDR3 bases: TGCGCCAGCAGCTTGGAGGGGCATCAGCCCCAGCATTTT.

V usage is TRBV5-1 and J usage is TRBJ2-7, with 8 nucleotides matching TRBD2. CDR3 length equals 16 residues. V lost 4 bases to trimming and J lost 0 bases; unmatched junction nucleotides: 9. Looked up from germline, CDR1 is SGHRS and CDR2 is YFSETQ. The CDR3 DNA sequence: TGCGCCAGCAGCCCCCCAGGGACTAGGAGCTCCTACGAGCAGTACTTC. Amino acids: CASSPPGTRSSYEQYF.

The chain couples TRBV28 to TRBJ1-4; D not certain. Per the germline V gene, CDR1 is MDHEN and CDR2 is SYDVKM. This CDR3 has 14 residues. V was shortened by 6 bases and J by 6 bases, with 14 bases between the two germline ends. CDR3 coding DNA: TGTGCCAGCAGCCCCTCGGGGTCGTATGAAAAACTGTTTTTT. Its translation: CASSPSGSYEKLFF.

This chain uses TRBV9 with TRBJ2-7, with 9 nucleotides matching TRBD2. This CDR3 has 18 amino acids. CDR1 and CDR2 (germline): SGDLS, YYNGEE. J was trimmed by 1 base and V by 1 base; bases with no gene match: 12. DNA of the CDR3: TGTGCCAGCAGCGTACCTTCAGAAACGGGACTAGCTTCCTACGAGCAGTACGTC. This encodes CASSVPSETGLASYEQYV.

V usage is TRBV7-9 and J usage is TRBJ1-2; TRBD1 matches 8 bases. Losses at the gene ends were 5 bases for V and 8 bases for J; bases not matched to a gene: 13. The CDR3 runs 15 residues. Germline assignment: CDR1 SEHNR and CDR2 FQNEAQ (reference sequence). This CDR3 reads CASSPDLTGVGGYTF. CDR3 nucleotides: TGTGCCAGCAGCCCAGATCTGACAGGGGTAGGCGGCTACACCTTC.

This sequence joins TRBV10-1 and TRBJ2-1; TRBD2 aligns across 11 bases. CDR3 length equals 16 residues. Trimming removed 0 bases from V and 6 bases from J; junction bases left unmatched: 4. Germline CDR1 and CDR2: WNHNN and SYGVQD (reference sequence). CDR3 region: CASSESKGLAVNEQFF. In DNA, the CDR3 is TGCGCCAGCAGTGAGTCGAAGGGACTAGCGGTCAATGAGCAGTTCTTC.

V is TRBV27 and J is TRBJ1-2, with a weak D call TRBD1 (5 bases). The CDR3 is 15 residues long. The germline V gene encodes CDR1 MNHEY and CDR2 SMNVEV (reference sequence). Trimming removed 5 bases from V and 0 bases from J, with 13 bases in between. The CDR3 coding sequence is TGTGCCAGCAGTGTGGACACAATGGCTAACTATGGCTACACCTTC. It codes for CASSVDTMANYGYTF.

The chain carries TRBV5-1 and TRBJ2-2; 8 nucleotides agree with TRBD2. The germline V gene has CDR1 SGHRS and CDR2 YFSETQ. Losses at the gene ends were 1 base for V and 4 bases for J; bases not matched to a gene: 12. This CDR3 spans 18 amino acids. CDR3 amino acids: CASSLRDGTGGSTGELFF. CDR3 DNA: TGCGCCAGCAGCTTGAGGGACGGGACGGGAGGGAGCACCGGGGAGCTGTTTTTT.

The V call is TRBV6-1, the J call TRBJ2-3, with 9 positions matching TRBD2. Trimming cost V 2 bases and J 14 bases; bases outside gene matches: 11. CDR1 is MNHNS and CDR2 is SASEGT in the germline V gene. This CDR3 contains 14 residues. CDR3 sequence (DNA): TGTGCCAGCAGTGAAAAGGCGGGAGGGTACTCGGGGTATTTT. This gives the protein CASSEKAGGYSGYF.

Only a few counts were recorded for this clone. The rearrangement links TRBV6-5 to TRBJ1-2, with 7 bases matching TRBD1. The length of the CDR3 is 13 residues. CDR1 and CDR2 (germline): MNHEY, SVGAGI. Trimming removed 10 bases from V and 6 bases from J; junction bases left unmatched: 11. CDR3 DNA sequence: TGTGCCATCACTCCAAGACAGGGTCATGGCTACACCTTC. Its translation is CAITPRQGHGYTF.

The genes are TRBV5-1 and TRBJ2-5; a weak D match, TRBD1 (6 bases). The V and J ends lost 4 bases and 7 bases respectively, with 11 bases between them. Germline-derived CDR1 and CDR2 are SGHRS and YFSETQ. The CDR3 consists of 12 residues. CDR3 nucleotides: TGCGCCAGCAGCCTTTTCAGGGGGACCCAGTACTTC. Protein: CASSLFRGTQYF.

V gene TRBV29-1 combines with J gene TRBJ2-1, with 7 bases identical to TRBD2. Germline values: CDR1 SQVTM, CDR2 ANQGSEA. The CDR3 consists of 15 residues. Trimming cost V 3 bases and J 4 bases; bases outside gene matches: 9. The CDR3 loop is CSVEGGLAGYNEQFF. Written as DNA, the CDR3 is TGCAGCGTTGAGGGAGGGCTAGCCGGATACAATGAGCAGTTCTTC.

The chain employs TRBV11-2 and TRBJ2-7; 8 bases are shared with TRBD1. The ends lost 3 bases at V and 2 bases at J; junction bases unmatched: 6. The CDR3 is 15 amino acids. Germline lookup yields CDR1 SGHAT and CDR2 FQNNGV. The CDR3 DNA sequence: TGTGCCAGCAGCTTCACAGGACAGGGTACCTACGAGCAGTACTTC. This encodes CASSFTGQGTYEQYF.

The J gene is TRBJ1-1, the V gene TRBV18; TRBD1 matches 9 bases. The CDR3 covers 14 residues. CDR1 and CDR2 (germline): KGHSH, LQKENI. The V and J ends lost 3 bases and 4 bases, in that order; junction bases with no gene match: 3. CDR3 coding DNA: TGTGCCAGCTCACCGGGACAGGGAGGCACTGAAGCTTTCTTT. Amino acids: CASSPGQGGTEAFF.

The chain is built from TRBV20-1 and TRBJ2-3, with 7 bases identical to TRBD1. CDR3 length: 15 residues. The germline CDR1 and CDR2 sequences are DFQATT and SNEGSKA (reference sequence). V trimming: 4 bases; J trimming: 3 bases; junction bases outside the gene matches: 10. The CDR3 DNA reads TGCAGTGCTACTGACAGGGCCATTAGGACAGATACGCAGTATTTT. It encodes CSATDRAIRTDTQYF.

The chain is built from TRBV5-1 and TRBJ2-6; 8 bases line up with TRBD2. Losses at the gene ends were 9 bases for V and 4 bases for J; bases not matched to a gene: 9. The CDR3 is 15 amino acids. The germline V gene encodes CDR1 SGHRS and CDR2 YFSETQ. In DNA, the CDR3 is TGCGCCACGGCCGGGGGGGTGGCCGGGGCCAACGTCCTGACTTTC. Its protein product is CATAGGVAGANVLTF.

This chain joins TRBV2 and TRBJ2-1, with D maybe TRBD2 (6 bases). V was shortened by 0 bases and J by 7 bases, with 13 bases between the two germline ends. CDR1 SNHLY and CDR2 FYNNEI come from the germline V gene. The CDR3 loop spans 15 amino acids. CDR3 sequence (DNA): TGTGCCAGCAGTGAAGCGGCTAGAGGAGGGAATGAGCAGTTCTTC. Protein product: CASSEAARGGNEQFF. The full variable domain, completed using reference TRBV2 and TRBJ2-1, is EPEVTQTPSHQVTQMGQEVILRCVPISNHLYFYWYRQILGQKVEFLVSFYNNEISEKSEIFDDQFSVERPDGSNFTLKIRSTKLEDSAMYFCASSEAARGGNEQFFGPGTRLTVL.

In DNA, the CDR3 is TGTGCCAGCAGCCCCGGGACAGGGTCAAACATTCAGTACTTC. This translates into CASSPGTGSNIQYF. The chain recombines TRBV11-2 with TRBJ2-4; 9 bases are a match to TRBD1. V dropped 5 bases and J dropped 6; count of bases not matched to a gene: 5. The CDR3 is 14 residues long. CDR1 is SGHAT and CDR2 is FQNNGV in the germline V gene.

The chain carries TRBV10-2 and TRBJ1-2; 7 bases agree with TRBD1. J gave up 0 bases and V 6 bases, and 4 bases lay outside the gene matches. CDR1 WSHSY and CDR2 SAAADI come from the germline V gene. This CDR3 has 14 amino acids. This chain's CDR3 is CASRRGQTNYGYTF. CDR3 sequence (DNA): TGCGCCAGCAGGAGGGGACAGACTAACTATGGCTACACCTTC.

The chain uses TRBV15 and TRBJ1-2; tentative D call: TRBD1 (5 bases). The CDR3 totals 14 residues. Germline V gene data show CDR1 as LNHNV and CDR2 as YYDKDF (reference sequence). The V gene lost 0 bases and the J gene lost 8 bases, with 13 bases spanning the gap. CDR3 coding DNA: TGTGCCACCAGCAGAGAAATTACAGGATTCGGCTACACCTTC. This translates into CATSREITGFGYTF.

The sample holds one count of this clone. The chain carries TRBV5-1 and TRBJ2-3; 12 positions match TRBD1. With V trimmed by 3 bases and J by 1 base, 6 bases remained unmatched. CDR1 is SGHRS, CDR2 YFSETQ, per germline. This CDR3 contains 17 residues. The CDR3 region is CASSSGQGARGTDTQYF. The CDR3 DNA is TGCGCCAGCAGCTCGGGACAGGGGGCTCGGGGCACAGATACGCAGTATTTT.

CDR3 amino acids: CASSLNLGVGSGNTIYF. The DNA for the CDR3 is TGTGCCAGCAGCCTCAACCTCGGGGTTGGCTCTGGAAACACCATATATTTT. The rearrangement uses TRBV7-8 and TRBJ1-3, with D hard to call. Trimming removed 5 bases at V and 0 bases at J, with 17 bases between. Per the germline V gene, CDR1 is SGHVS and CDR2 is FQNEAQ. The length of the CDR3 is 17 residues.